This paragraph covers one TCR beta chain sequence. Its antigen is undetermined. Germline V CDR1 and CDR2: SGHAT, FQNNGV. The CDR3 extends over 16 amino acids. Deletions cut 3 bases from V and 0 bases from J, with 14 bases between. This sample is part of a study of OX40 agonist ivuxolimab in advanced cancers. General study results and limits: Averaging showed that CD8+ T cells had more expanded clones than CD4+ did.

Profiled with immunoSEQ multiplex PCR; TCRdb holds only in-frame clones, not every one. The sample shows under 35,000 clones, roughly 80% of them seen only once. Here the sequenced sample was CD4+ or CD8+ T cells sorted from blood, taken in a trial of the OX40 agonist ivuxolimab. The chain links TRBV11-2 to TRBJ1-1; D perhaps matches TRBD1 (5 bases). This receptor was obtained from an adult with an advanced solid tumor such as melanoma, head and neck, liver or kidney cancer. CDR3 bases: TGTGCCAGCAGCTTTCGACAGAGCGTCATGAACACTGAAGCTTTCTTT. Amino acid sequence: CASSFRQSVMNTEAFF.